This T cell receptor (beta chain) was sequenced in a study of naive and memory T cell subsets. Study observations and caveats: Clonotypes are single alpha or beta chains, not paired receptors. Especially in CD8 cells, naive repertoires contained a few larger clonotypes, possibly CD45RA-re-expressing memory cells. There was no ground truth to check naive and memory subset results.

The beta constant-region primer was an equimolar mix of two oligonucleotides covering TRBC1 and TRBC2. Four rounds of PCR amplified the ligated cDNA using nested alpha and beta constant-region primers plus SP2. A 12-nucleotide UMI and the SP2 primer were added to the cDNA 3' end by oligonucleotide ligation. TCRdb independently ran MiXCR on the UMI-ligation and nested PCR reads; one entry per CDR3 protein. The table has 95,000 to 110,000 distinct CDR3 sequences, about 15% seen once. Overnight CMV lysate stimulation of fresh PBMCs defined donor CMV status by CD4+ IFNgamma. CDR3 length equals 17 residues. Looked up from germline, CDR1 is SEHNR and CDR2 is FQNEAQ (reference sequence). V shed 1 base and J 5 bases; nucleotides not matched to a gene: 13. This clonotype occurred many times. The antigen is undetermined.

The receptor's source is a human donor in good health. The sample taken for sequencing was naive CD8+ T cells from blood. This chain joins TRBV7-9 and TRBJ2-5, with 7 bases that match TRBD2. CDR3 sequence (DNA): TGTGCCAGCAGCTTAGATACGGAGCGGGGAGCAAAGGAGACCCAGTACTTC. Protein: CASSLDTERGAKETQYF.